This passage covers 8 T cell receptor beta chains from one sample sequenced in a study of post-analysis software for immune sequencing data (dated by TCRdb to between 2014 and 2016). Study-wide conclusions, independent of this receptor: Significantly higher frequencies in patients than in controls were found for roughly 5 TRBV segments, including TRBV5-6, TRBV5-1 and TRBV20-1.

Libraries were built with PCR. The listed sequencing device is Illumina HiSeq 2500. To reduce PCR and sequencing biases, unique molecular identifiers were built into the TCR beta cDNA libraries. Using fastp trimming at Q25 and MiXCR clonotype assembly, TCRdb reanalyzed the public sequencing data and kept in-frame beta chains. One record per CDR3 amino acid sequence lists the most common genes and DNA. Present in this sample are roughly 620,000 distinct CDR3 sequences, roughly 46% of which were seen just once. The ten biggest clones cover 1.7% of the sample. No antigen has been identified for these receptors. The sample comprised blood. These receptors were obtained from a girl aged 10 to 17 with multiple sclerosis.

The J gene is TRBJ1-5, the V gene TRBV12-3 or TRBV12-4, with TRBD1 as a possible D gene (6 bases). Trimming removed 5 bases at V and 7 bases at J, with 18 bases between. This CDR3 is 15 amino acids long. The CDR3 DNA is TGTGCCAGCAGTACACAGGGAAGGCTAGGGCAGCCCCAGCATTTT. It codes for CASSTQGRLGQPQHF.

The chain's CDR3 is CSVAPGLSNQPQHF. The DNA for the CDR3 is TGCAGCGTAGCACCGGGACTGAGCAATCAGCCCCAGCATTTT. This chain joins TRBV29-1 and TRBJ1-5; D is perhaps TRBD1 (5 bases). The V end was cut by 6 bases, the J end by 1 base, with 13 bases between. CDR1 SQVTM and CDR2 ANQGSEA come from the germline V gene. This CDR3 has 14 amino acids.

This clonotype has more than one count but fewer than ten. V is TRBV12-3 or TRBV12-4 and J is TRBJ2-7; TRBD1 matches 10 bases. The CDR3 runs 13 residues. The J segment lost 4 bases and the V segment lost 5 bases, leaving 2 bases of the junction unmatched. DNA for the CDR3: TGTGCCAGCAGTGGGGACAGGGGTTACGAGCAGTACTTC. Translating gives CASSGDRGYEQYF.

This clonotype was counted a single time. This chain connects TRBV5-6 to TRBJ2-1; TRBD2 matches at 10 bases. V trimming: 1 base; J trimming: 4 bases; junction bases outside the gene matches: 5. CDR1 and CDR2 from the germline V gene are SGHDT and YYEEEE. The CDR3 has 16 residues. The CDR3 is CASSLLSGGAYNEQFF. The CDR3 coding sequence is TGTGCCAGCAGCTTGCTGAGCGGGGGGGCATACAATGAGCAGTTCTTC.

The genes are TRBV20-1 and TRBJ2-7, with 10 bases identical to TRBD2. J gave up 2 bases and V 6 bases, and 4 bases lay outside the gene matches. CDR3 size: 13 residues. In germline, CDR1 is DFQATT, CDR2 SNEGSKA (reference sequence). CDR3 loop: CSATSGRAYEQYF. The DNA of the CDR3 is TGCAGTGCCACCAGCGGGAGGGCCTACGAGCAGTACTTC.

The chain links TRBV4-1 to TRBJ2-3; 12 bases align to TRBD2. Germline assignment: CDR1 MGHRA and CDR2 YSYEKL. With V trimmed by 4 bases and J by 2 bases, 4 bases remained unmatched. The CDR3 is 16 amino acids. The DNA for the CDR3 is TGCGCCAGCAGCCGCGGGACTAGCGGGCTCACAGATACGCAGTATTTT. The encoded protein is CASSRGTSGLTDTQYF.

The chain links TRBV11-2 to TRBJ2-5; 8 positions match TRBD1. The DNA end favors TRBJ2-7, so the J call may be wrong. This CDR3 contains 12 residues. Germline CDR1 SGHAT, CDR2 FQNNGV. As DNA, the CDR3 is TGTGCCAGCAGCCGACAGGGGCGCGAGCAGTACTTC. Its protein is CASSRQGREQYF.

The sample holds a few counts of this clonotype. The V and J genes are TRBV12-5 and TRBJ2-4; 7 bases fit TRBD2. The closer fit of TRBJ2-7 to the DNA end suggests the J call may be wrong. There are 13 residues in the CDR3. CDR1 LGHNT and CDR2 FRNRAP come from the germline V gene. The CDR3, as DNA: TGTGCTAGTGGTTCGGGACTAACTGGCGAGCAGTACTTC. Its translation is CASGSGLTGEQYF.